The next 9 T cell receptor beta chains were all read from a single sample in a study of blood T cell repertoires in COVID-19. Data came from immunoSEQ multiplex PCR; TCRdb stores just in-frame clones and leaves some out. Of around 180,000 clones in the sample, about 74% were seen once. Specimen: peripheral blood. The source is an elderly woman with acute or convalescent COVID-19.

This clone was recorded a few times. V and J are TRBV19 and TRBJ2-1; 7 bases fit TRBD2. Germline values: CDR1 LNHDA, CDR2 SQIVND (reference sequence). The CDR3 has 14 residues. V shed 6 bases, J shed 6 bases, and the junction held 8 bases outside the gene matches. The DNA of the CDR3 is TGTGCCAGTAGCCCCGGGACTACACTCAATGAGCAGTTCTTC. Translated: CASSPGTTLNEQFF. Full variable domain (outside the CDR3, taken from reference TRBV19 and TRBJ2-1): DGGITQSPKYLFRKEGQNVTLSCEQNLNHDAMYWYRQDPGQGLRLIYYSQIVNDFQKGDIAEGYSVSREKKESFPLTVTSAQKNPTAFYLCASSPGTTLNEQFFGPGTRLTVL.

This sequence joins TRBV19 and TRBJ1-2; the D is unclear. CDR3 length equals 12 residues. CDR1 and CDR2 (germline): LNHDA, SQIVND (reference sequence). Trimming removed 10 bases from V and 3 bases from J, with 12 bases in between. The DNA of the CDR3 is TGTGCCACTCGGAGCTGGGACTATGGCTACACCTTC. Encoded protein: CATRSWDYGYTF.

The J gene is TRBJ1-5, the V gene TRBV27; D perhaps matches TRBD1 (6 bases). Trimming took off 2 bases at V and 0 bases at J, with 14 bases between the two ends. Germline CDR1 MNHEY, CDR2 SMNVEV (reference sequence). The CDR3 is 17 amino acids. CDR3 region: CASSLKGTPYSNQPQHF. CDR3 DNA sequence: TGTGCCAGCAGTTTAAAGGGGACACCATATAGCAATCAGCCCCAGCATTTT.

This chain joins TRBV19 and TRBJ2-3, with 10 nucleotides matching TRBD2. Trimming removed 7 bases from V and 5 bases from J; junction bases left unmatched: 15. The germline V gene has CDR1 LNHDA and CDR2 SQIVND (reference sequence). The CDR3 sequence is 17 residues long. The CDR3 loop reads CASTRTRGAGGQDTQYF. The CDR3 nucleotides are TGTGCCAGTACTCGTACCCGGGGAGCGGGAGGGCAAGATACGCAGTATTTT.

The rearrangement links TRBV2 to TRBJ1-6; D may be TRBD1 (5 bases). This CDR3 has 21 amino acids. Germline V gene lookup returns CDR1 SNHLY and CDR2 FYNNEI. Trimming removed 6 bases at V and 7 bases at J, with 34 bases between. CDR3 loop: CASRRGISVGFHKKGNSPLHF. Here the CDR3 DNA reads TGTGCCAGCAGGCGGGGGATTAGCGTTGGGTTCCACAAAAAGGGGAATTCACCCCTCCACTTT.

The chain employs TRBV27 and TRBJ2-3; TRBD2 matches at 11 bases. CDR1 and CDR2 from the germline V gene are MNHEY and SMNVEV (reference sequence). This CDR3 is 14 amino acids long. CDR3 loop: CEISGRASTDTQYF. The DNA for the CDR3 is TGTGAGATTAGCGGGAGGGCTTCCACAGATACGCAGTATTTT.

The V call is TRBV5-1, the J call TRBJ2-7; TRBD2 aligns across 12 bases. The CDR3 length is 15 residues. The germline V gene encodes CDR1 SGHRS and CDR2 YFSETQ. The J segment lost 6 bases and the V segment lost 1 base, leaving 5 bases of the junction unmatched. In DNA form, the CDR3 reads TGCGCCAGCAGCTTGTCTAGCGGGAGGGCTATCGAGCAGTACTTC. It is translated as CASSLSSGRAIEQYF.

This rearrangement joins TRBV7-9 to TRBJ2-3; D is undetermined. The CDR3 is made up of 15 amino acids. Germline assignment: CDR1 SEHNR and CDR2 FQNEAQ (reference sequence). Trimming took 2 bases from V and 0 from J, leaving 9 bases between them. CDR3 bases: TGTGCCAGCAGCTTACCAGGTGCTAGCACAGATACGCAGTATTTT. As protein: CASSLPGASTDTQYF.

V is TRBV4-2 and J is TRBJ1-6; 10 nucleotides match TRBD1. V trimming: 2 bases; J trimming: 10 bases; junction bases outside the gene matches: 5. The length of the CDR3 is 15 residues. Per the germline V gene, CDR1 is LGHNA and CDR2 is YNFKEQ. The DNA for the CDR3 is TGTGCCAGCAGCCAACCGACAGGGGGCCAATCACCCCTCCACTTT. Translated, it gives CASSQPTGGQSPLHF.